The text below deals with one TCR beta chain. Its matching antigen is unknown. This sample stems from a study of cytomegalovirus exposure and HLA in healthy donors. Study-wide results and limits: An observed cluster of highly shared sequence variants was recorded as a likely sequencing artifact.

PCR was performed using 60 Vbeta and 13 Jbeta primers. Profiling relied on immunoSEQ multiplex PCR, and the TCRdb table lists in-frame clones only, not all of them. Among about 130,000 clones listed, more than 15% were seen once. Trimming took 0 bases from V and 8 from J, leaving 30 bases between them. Germline values: CDR1 SGDLS, CDR2 YYNGEE. The CDR3 extends over 20 amino acids. The chain combines TRBV9 with TRBJ2-1; tentatively, D is TRBD2 (8 bases). The sequence was collected from a female donor in good health and CMV-seropositive. The specimen was PBMCs. The CDR3 protein is CASSVANEPIRREGADEQFF. The CDR3 DNA reads TGTGCCAGCAGCGTAGCTAATGAGCCGATCAGACGGGAGGGGGCTGATGAGCAGTTCTTC.